These 32 T cell receptor beta chains share one sample of origin, sequenced in a study of CD8+CD57+ T cells in acquired aplastic anemia. CDR3 and TCR beta VDJ profiling relied on genomic DNA as the template. TCRdb re-called the reads with MiXCR, one entry per CDR3 protein. The sample consists of 180,000 or so distinct CDR3 sequences, about half of them appearing once. Patients selected for sequencing had displayed CD8+CD57+ cell expansion by flow cytometry. Input material: sorted CD4+, CD8+, or CD8+CD57+ T cells (not recorded which) from PBMCs. The receptors were sampled from a human donor with aplastic anemia.

V gene TRBV7-3 combines with J gene TRBJ2-7; 7 nucleotides agree with TRBD2. Germline trimming cut 3 bases from V and 7 bases from J; bases unmatched to any gene: 12. The CDR3 length is 15 residues. Germline V gene lookup returns CDR1 SGHTA and CDR2 FQGTGA. The CDR3 nucleotides read TGTGCCAGCAGCTTGGGAGGGCATACTCTTATGGAGCAGTACTTC. It yields the protein CASSLGGHTLMEQYF. Together with reference TRBV7-3 and TRBJ2-7, the CDR3 gives the full variable domain: GAGVSQTPSNKVTEKGKYVELRCDPISGHTALYWYRQSLGQGPEFLIYFQGTGAADDSGLPNDRFFAVRPEGSVSTLKIQRTERGDSAVYLCASSLGGHTLMEQYFGPGTRLTVT.

This clonotype was detected ten times or more. The genes are TRBV4-3 and TRBJ1-1; 8 nucleotides agree with TRBD1. Germline V CDR1 and CDR2: LGHNA, YSLEER. CDR3 length equals 15 residues. Trimming removed 1 base from V and 4 bases from J; junction bases left unmatched: 5. The chain's CDR3 is CASSQGAGGFTEAFF. The DNA for the CDR3 is TGCGCCAGCAGCCAAGGGGCAGGGGGCTTCACTGAAGCTTTCTTT.

This clonotype was observed at least ten times. The chain joins TRBV5-1 to TRBJ2-2, with 8 positions matching TRBD1. CDR3 size: 14 residues. CDR1 is SGHRS and CDR2 is YFSETQ in the germline V gene. The V gene end was trimmed by 0 bases and the J gene end by 7 bases; junction bases not matched to a gene: 2. CDR3 sequence (DNA): TGCGCCAGCAGCTTGGGACAGGGGAACGGGGAGCTGTTTTTT. Translated: CASSLGQGNGELFF.

The gene calls are TRBV20-1 and TRBJ2-7; TRBD1 might be the D (6 bases). Germline V gives CDR1 DFQATT, CDR2 SNEGSKA (reference sequence). V lost 2 bases to trimming and J lost 1 base, with 9 bases between them. The CDR3 covers 13 residues. In DNA, the CDR3 is TGCAGTGCTAGACAGGGGTATTCCTACGAGCAGTACTTC. Residues: CSARQGYSYEQYF.

V is TRBV4-1 and J is TRBJ1-6; D is unresolved. The CDR3 has 14 residues. The germline gives CDR1 MGHRA, CDR2 YSYEKL. V lost 6 bases, J lost 10 bases, and 16 bases lay in between. As DNA, the CDR3 is TGCGCCAGCAGTCCCCTCGCAGGAGGATCACCCCTCCACTTT. Protein product: CASSPLAGGSPLHF.

The V call is TRBV7-2, the J call TRBJ2-5; TRBD1 aligns across 7 bases. V gave up 5 bases and J gave up 4 bases; unmatched junction bases: 10. CDR1 and CDR2 (germline): SGHTA, FQGNSA. This CDR3 region has 15 residues. The CDR3 DNA is TGTGCCAGCAGCAGGATAGGGGGCGGATTAGAGACCCAGTACTTC. Encoded protein: CASSRIGGGLETQYF.

This clonotype was counted between two and nine times. The chain joins TRBV29-1 to TRBJ1-1, with D tentatively TRBD1 (6 bases). CDR3 length: 13 residues. CDR1 is SQVTM and CDR2 is ANQGSEA in the germline V gene. Trimming removed 4 bases from V and 0 bases from J, with 9 bases in between. CDR3 region: CSVAGEMNTEAFF. CDR3 bases: TGCAGCGTTGCAGGGGAAATGAACACTGAAGCTTTCTTT.

This chain connects TRBV20-1 to TRBJ2-7; 10 bases are shared with TRBD2. CDR1 is DFQATT and CDR2 is SNEGSKA in the germline V gene (reference sequence). This CDR3 spans 16 amino acids. Trimming removed 5 bases from V and 0 bases from J; junction bases left unmatched: 10. Written as DNA, the CDR3 is TGCAGTGCTCGAAGGTTAGCGGGGGGATTCTCCTACGAGCAGTACTTC. Translated: CSARRLAGGFSYEQYF.

As concerns this clonotype: This is likely a read error, given that the CDR3 carries no conserved phenylalanine or tryptophan at its end. The limits of the CDR3 on the DNA are not certain, so only TCRdb's listed CDR3 is given. This chain links TRBV7-9 with TRBJ1-1. The CDR3 is 8 residues long, counting both termini. Germline values: CDR1 SEHNR, CDR2 FQNEAQ (reference sequence). The CDR3 is CASSSPSA.

The chain couples TRBV5-1 to TRBJ2-7; D unresolved. CDR3 length: 10 residues. The V and J ends lost 5 bases and 3 bases respectively, with 3 bases between them. The germline V gene has CDR1 SGHRS and CDR2 YFSETQ. The CDR3 bases are TGCGCCAGCAGTTTCTACGAGCAGTACGTC. This encodes CASSFYEQYV.

The chain uses TRBV6-1 and TRBJ2-1; D is unclear. Deletions cut 5 bases from V and 3 bases from J, with 14 bases between. The V gene's germline CDR1 is MNHNS and CDR2 SASEGT. The CDR3 has 15 residues. This CDR3 reads CASSSPPSLYNEQFF. The DNA of the CDR3 is TGTGCCAGCAGTAGCCCCCCGAGTCTCTACAATGAGCAGTTCTTC.

The V call is TRBV19, the J call TRBJ1-5; 7 positions match TRBD1. The V gene's germline CDR1 is LNHDA and CDR2 SQIVND (reference sequence). The CDR3 loop spans 16 amino acids. The V segment lost 4 bases and the J segment 7 bases; nucleotides outside the gene matches: 13. In DNA, the CDR3 is TGTGCCAGTAGTACATACACACAGGGGCGGAAACAGCCCCAGCATTTT. Its protein product is CASSTYTQGRKQPQHF.

This clonotype was counted between two and nine times. The chain carries TRBV13 and TRBJ2-1; 16 bases are a match to TRBD2. J gave up 6 bases and V 5 bases, and 4 bases lay outside the gene matches. In germline, CDR1 is PRHDT, CDR2 FYEKMQ (reference sequence). This CDR3 region has 16 residues. This CDR3 reads CASSLGLAGGSNEQFF. In DNA form, the CDR3 reads TGTGCCAGCAGCCTGGGACTAGCGGGAGGGTCCAATGAGCAGTTCTTC.

The chain is built from TRBV2 and TRBJ1-1; possibly TRBD1 for D (5 bases). Trimming shortened V by 8 bases and J by 1 base, and 17 bases separated the two germline ends. This CDR3 is 15 amino acids long. Germline V CDR1 and CDR2: SNHLY, FYNNEI. CDR3 amino acids: CASSQMGQPNTEAFF. In nucleotides, the CDR3 is TGTGCCAGCTCACAAATGGGGCAACCGAACACTGAAGCTTTCTTT.

In the case of this clonotype: A much larger clonotype is one base distant, so this may be a read error. The CDR3 does not close with the conserved phenylalanine or tryptophan, likely indicating a read error. The V gene is TRBV27, the J gene TRBJ2-1; D is undetermined. The germline V gene has CDR1 MNHEY and CDR2 SMNVEV (reference sequence). This CDR3 spans 13 amino acids. Trimming removed 6 bases at V and 6 bases at J, with 12 bases between. The CDR3 DNA reads TGTGCCAGCAGACTCATCAGCGCCAATGAGCAGTTCCTC. It yields the protein CASRLISANEQFL.

This clonotype showed up many times. The CDR3 coding sequence is TGTGCCAGCAGCCAAGAGAGGACCATCGCCGGGGAGCTGTTTTTT. This gives the protein CASSQERTIAGELFF. The chain has TRBV4-2 and TRBJ2-2; D is undetermined. The CDR3 has 15 amino acids. Trimming took off 0 bases at V and 6 bases at J, with 11 bases between the two ends. Germline CDR1 is LGHNA and CDR2 is YNFKEQ.

The chain uses TRBV7-6 and TRBJ2-7; 8 bases match TRBD1. The J segment lost 2 bases and the V segment lost 6 bases, leaving 6 bases of the junction unmatched. This CDR3 comprises 14 residues. The germline CDR1 and CDR2 sequences are SGHVS and FNYEAQ. CDR3 sequence (DNA): TGTGCCAGCAGGCCGGGACAGGAGACCTACGAGCAGTACTTC. This translates into CASRPGQETYEQYF.

The chain employs TRBV15 and TRBJ1-2; 11 bases fit TRBD1. J lost 2 bases, V lost 3 bases, and 8 bases had no gene match. The CDR3 runs 17 residues. Looked up from germline, CDR1 is LNHNV and CDR2 is YYDKDF (reference sequence). The CDR3 sequence is CATSRVGQGATNYGYTF. The DNA of the CDR3 is TGTGCCACCAGCAGGGTTGGACAGGGGGCAACGAACTATGGCTACACCTTC.

This chain links TRBV7-9 with TRBJ1-6, with no clear D. The CDR3 spans 12 residues. Germline assignment: CDR1 SEHNR and CDR2 FQNEAQ (reference sequence). Deletions cut 4 bases from V and 10 bases from J, with 8 bases between. In nucleotides, the CDR3 is TGTGCCAGCAGCTCCCCGGGCTCACCCCTCCACTTT. This gives the protein CASSSPGSPLHF.

The chain has TRBV4-2 and TRBJ2-1, with TRBD2 as a possible D gene (6 bases). CDR1 LGHNA and CDR2 YNFKEQ come from the germline V gene. The CDR3 covers 15 residues. V lost 4 bases and J 8 bases, leaving 18 bases between the germline ends. DNA of the CDR3: TGTGCCAGCAGCCCCCCCCGGGGGTTGGTCGATGAGCAGTTCTTC. This encodes CASSPPRGLVDEQFF.

This clonotype was counted many times. This chain links TRBV19 with TRBJ1-1, with TRBD1 as a possible D gene (5 bases). Deletions cut 7 bases from V and 8 bases from J, with 20 bases between. The germline gives CDR1 LNHDA, CDR2 SQIVND (reference sequence). The CDR3 consists of 14 residues. The CDR3 reads CASIPRDGEQEAFF. Written as DNA, the CDR3 is TGTGCCAGTATCCCCCGGGACGGCGAACAAGAAGCTTTCTTT.

This rearrangement joins TRBV29-1 to TRBJ2-7, with TRBD2 identical over 7 bases. This CDR3 comprises 13 residues. Germline assignment: CDR1 SQVTM and CDR2 ANQGSEA. J was trimmed by 0 bases and V by 5 bases; bases with no gene match: 4. CDR3 residues: CSVRGGSSYEQYF. The CDR3 nucleotides are TGCAGCGTTCGCGGGGGAAGCTCCTACGAGCAGTACTTC.

The chain carries TRBV5-1 and TRBJ2-3; perhaps TRBD2 as D (7 bases). Germline CDR1 SGHRS, CDR2 YFSETQ. With 3 bases removed from V and 3 bases from J, the gap between germline ends came to 14 bases. This CDR3 spans 15 amino acids. In DNA form, the CDR3 reads TGCGCCAGCAGCTGGGGGGGCCAGACAACAGATACGCAGTATTTT. Amino acid sequence: CASSWGGQTTDTQYF.

V gene TRBV19 combines with J gene TRBJ2-7; 7 bases align to TRBD1. The V gene's germline CDR1 is LNHDA and CDR2 SQIVND (reference sequence). V shed 5 bases, J shed 0 bases, and the junction held 7 bases outside the gene matches. This CDR3 comprises 15 residues. CDR3 nucleotide sequence: TGTGCCAGTAGTGCCGCCCGGACAGGCTCCTACGAGCAGTACTTC. As protein: CASSAARTGSYEQYF.

The chain links TRBV10-3 to TRBJ2-3; 8 nucleotides match TRBD1. This CDR3 spans 16 amino acids. CDR1 is ENHRY and CDR2 is SYGVKD in the germline V gene. The trim removed 5 bases at V and 9 bases at J, leaving 16 bases unmatched. The CDR3 sequence is CAISNHIPGTGGTQYF. In DNA, the CDR3 is TGTGCCATCAGTAACCACATCCCCGGGACAGGTGGCACGCAGTATTTT.

This clonotype was seen many times. The chain has TRBV19 and TRBJ2-4; D perhaps matches TRBD1 (5 bases). Trimming shortened V by 7 bases and J by 1 base, and 11 bases separated the two germline ends. CDR3 length: 14 residues. The V gene's germline CDR1 is LNHDA and CDR2 SQIVND (reference sequence). The DNA of the CDR3 is TGTGCCAGTAAGCCCGACAGCGCCAAAAACATTCAGTACTTC. It translates to CASKPDSAKNIQYF.

At least ten counts were recorded for this clonotype. The chain recombines TRBV2 with TRBJ1-5, with 9 positions matching TRBD1. Germline V gives CDR1 SNHLY, CDR2 FYNNEI. V lost 8 bases and J lost 5; bases outside the gene matches: 4. CDR3 length equals 13 residues. CDR3 sequence (DNA): TGTGCCAGCCGGGACAGGGCTTATCAGCCCCAGCATTTT. This encodes CASRDRAYQPQHF.

On this clonotype: Possible read error: a much larger clone is one base away. The rearrangement uses TRBV2 and TRBJ2-1, with D perhaps matching TRBD1 (6 bases). The germline V gene encodes CDR1 SNHLY and CDR2 FYNNEI. The CDR3 length is 12 residues. For the CDR3, the DNA is TGTGCCGGCAGCCGCAGGGGACGGGAGCAGTTCTTC. Amino acids: CAGSRRGREQFF.

V gene TRBV20-1 combines with J gene TRBJ2-7; D call uncertain. Germline CDR1 and CDR2: DFQATT and SNEGSKA (reference sequence). The CDR3 is 12 residues long. Trimming left V 4 bases short and J 7 bases short, with 14 bases between. CDR3 nucleotides: TGCAGTGCTACCCATGTCGCCGGGGAGCAGTACTTC. Encoded protein: CSATHVAGEQYF.

The sample holds many counts of this clonotype. The V call is TRBV2, the J call TRBJ1-4; no firm D call. The CDR3 loop spans 14 amino acids. Trimming shortened V by 1 base and J by 8 bases, and 11 bases separated the two germline ends. CDR1 and CDR2 from the germline V gene are SNHLY and FYNNEI. Here the CDR3 DNA reads TGTGCCAGCAGTGAAGTGGGCCTCGGGGAAAAACTGTTTTTT. Amino acids: CASSEVGLGEKLFF.

This clonotype occurred a few times. It may be a read error: a sequence one base away is much more abundant. This chain joins TRBV25-1 and TRBJ2-5; 8 positions agree with TRBD1. This CDR3 comprises 14 residues. The J segment lost 7 bases and the V segment lost 2 bases, leaving 6 bases of the junction unmatched. In germline, CDR1 is MGHDK, CDR2 SYGVNS. The CDR3 DNA reads as TGTGCCAGCAGTGAACTACAGGGGGGAGGGACCCAGTACTTC. It yields the protein CASSELQGGGTQYF. Full variable domain (remainder filled in from reference TRBV25-1 and TRBJ2-5): EADIYQTPRYLVIGTGKKITLECSQTMGHDKMYWYQQDPGMELHLIHYSYGVNSTEKGDLSSESTVSRIRTEHFPLTLESARPSHTSQYLCASSELQGGGTQYFGPGTRLLVL.

Concerning this clonotype itself: The junction departs from germline at one end; a sequencing error may be responsible. The rearrangement uses TRBV10-3 and TRBJ2-5; 7 bases align to TRBD1. This CDR3 region has 13 residues. CDR1 ENHRY and CDR2 SYGVKD come from the germline V gene. CDR3 residues: CAIRAGTEETQCF. CDR3 DNA sequence: TGTGCCATCAGGGCCGGGACAGAAGAGACCCAGTGCTTC.